What follows are 25 T cell receptor beta chains derived from one specimen sequenced in a study of T-cell memory formation after mild COVID-19. MiXCR was run by TCRdb on the 5' RACE reads, yielding one entry per CDR3 protein. The sample has some 300,000 distinct CDR3 sequences, around 20% seen once. Sequenced: PBMCs or a T cell subset sorted from them (not recorded which). These receptors came from a man younger than 35 who had mild COVID-19 (a few samples of this study predate the infection). Cell type and time point are not known.

The chain recombines TRBV5-1 with TRBJ1-1, with a tentative D call TRBD1 (5 bases). There are 14 residues in the CDR3. V lost 4 bases to trimming and J lost 0 bases, with 10 bases between them. Germline V CDR1 and CDR2: SGHRS, YFSETQ. CDR3 nucleotides: TGCGCCAGCAGCACGCGAGGGGTGAACACTGAAGCTTTCTTT. This encodes CASSTRGVNTEAFF.

This clonotype was picked up a small number of times. The rearrangement links TRBV20-1 to TRBJ2-5, with a possible D match to TRBD1 (5 bases). Germline V CDR1 and CDR2: DFQATT, SNEGSKA (reference sequence). V dropped 3 bases and J dropped 1 base, with 9 bases sitting between them. This CDR3 region has 13 residues. CDR3 sequence reads: CSASSGAQETQYF. The CDR3 DNA is TGCAGTGCTAGTTCTGGGGCCCAAGAGACCCAGTACTTC.

This chain joins TRBV7-6 and TRBJ2-5; TRBD1 is a possible D gene (5 bases). Trimming pared 8 bases from V and 4 bases from J, leaving 20 bases between. Germline CDR1 and CDR2: SGHVS and FNYEAQ. This CDR3 has 15 residues. The CDR3 nucleotides read TGTGCCAGCCAACGGACGGTGGGGCTGGGAGAGACCCAGTACTTC. Its protein is CASQRTVGLGETQYF.

The genes are TRBV5-1 and TRBJ1-4, with 8 nucleotides matching TRBD1. The CDR3 spans 14 residues. V dropped 6 bases and J dropped 7; count of bases not matched to a gene: 8. Germline CDR1 SGHRS, CDR2 YFSETQ. The CDR3 nucleotides are TGCGCCAGCACCTGGGACAGGTTTGGTGAAAAACTGTTTTTT. It yields the protein CASTWDRFGEKLFF.

This clonotype showed up just once. The chain couples TRBV6-5 to TRBJ1-1; the D gene is possibly TRBD1 (5 bases). Trimming cost V 2 bases and J 4 bases, with 14 bases left between them. The CDR3 totals 15 residues. Germline V gives CDR1 MNHEY, CDR2 SVGAGI. The CDR3 DNA sequence: TGTGCCAGCAGTTACCTCCGACAGTCGGGCACTGAAGCTTTCTTT. This codes for CASSYLRQSGTEAFF.

This clonotype was picked up a small number of times. The chain is built from TRBV12-3 or TRBV12-4 and TRBJ2-1, with TRBD2 matching 7 bases. Losses at the gene ends were 5 bases for V and 5 bases for J; bases not matched to a gene: 9. The CDR3 loop spans 15 amino acids. CDR3 bases: TGTGCCAGCAGTGCACCTAGCGGACCTAACAATGAGCAGTTCTTC. Protein product: CASSAPSGPNNEQFF.

This clonotype has a count of ten or more. CDR3 in amino acids: CASSGARSTDTQYF. CDR3 nucleotide sequence: TGTGCCAGCTCGGGGGCGCGGAGCACAGATACGCAGTATTTT. This chain links TRBV18 with TRBJ2-3; weak D call: TRBD1 (6 bases). Between the trimmed V and J ends, which lost 6 bases and 0 bases, there was a span of 10 bases. CDR1 KGHSH and CDR2 LQKENI come from the germline V gene. This CDR3 has 14 residues.

This clonotype was counted a few times. V is TRBV6-2 or TRBV6-3 and J is TRBJ1-2; D unresolved. The CDR3 spans 13 residues. Germline values: CDR1 MNHEY, CDR2 SVGEGT. Trimming stripped 3 bases from V and 8 bases from J, with 13 bases between. CDR3: CASSYQEVWGYTF. The CDR3 DNA reads as TGTGCCAGCAGTTATCAGGAGGTCTGGGGCTACACCTTC.

This chain uses TRBV7-2 with TRBJ2-3, with D perhaps matching TRBD2 (5 bases). Germline lookup yields CDR1 SGHTA and CDR2 FQGNSA. Trimming pared 1 base from V and 4 bases from J, leaving 12 bases between. This CDR3 comprises 15 residues. The CDR3 here is CASSLGDYVSDTQYF. The DNA for the CDR3 is TGTGCCAGCAGCTTAGGCGACTATGTATCAGATACGCAGTATTTT.

This clonotype was observed a few times. The chain combines TRBV18 with TRBJ1-1; a possible D gene is TRBD1 (6 bases). V was clipped by 5 bases and J by 4 bases, with 17 bases between them. This CDR3 is built from 15 residues. From germline, CDR1 is KGHSH and CDR2 LQKENI. This CDR3 is CASSAHRRGGTEAFF. CDR3 nucleotides: TGTGCCAGCTCAGCACACCGAAGGGGGGGCACTGAAGCTTTCTTT. Using reference TRBV18 and TRBJ1-1 for the parts outside the CDR3, the full variable domain is NAGVMQNPRHLVRRRGQEARLRCSPMKGHSHVYWYRQLPEEGLKFMVYLQKENIIDESGMPKERFSAEFPKEGPSILRIQQVVRGDSAAYFCASSAHRRGGTEAFFGQGTRLTVV.

With respect to this clonotype: One junction end does not reproduce the germline sequence, and a read error may be involved. The chain couples TRBV4-3 to TRBJ2-2, with 7 positions matching TRBD2. CDR1 and CDR2 from the germline V gene are LGHNA and YSLEER. There are 17 residues in the CDR3. The CDR3 nucleotides read TGCGCCAGCAGTCAAACGCAGAGGCTAGCGGTTACCGTGGAGCTGTTTTTT. Residues: CASSQTQRLAVTVELFF.

This chain joins TRBV3-1 and TRBJ1-1; weak D call: TRBD1 (6 bases). The CDR3 length is 14 residues. Germline values: CDR1 LGHDT, CDR2 YNNKEL (reference sequence). The ends were cut back, 0 bases at V and 11 bases at J, with 16 bases in the middle. This chain's CDR3 is CASSQDTGTNLAFF. CDR3 sequence (DNA): TGTGCCAGCAGCCAAGATACGGGGACAAACTTGGCTTTCTTT.

The sample holds a few counts of this clonotype. The rearrangement uses TRBV7-9 and TRBJ2-1; a possible D gene is TRBD1 (6 bases). Germline loops: CDR1 SEHNR, CDR2 FQNEAQ (reference sequence). The length of the CDR3 is 16 residues. V lost 5 bases and J lost 4, with 18 bases in between. The chain's CDR3 is CASSNTTGTGYNEQFF. CDR3 bases: TGTGCCAGCAGCAATACTACAGGGACGGGTTACAATGAGCAGTTCTTC. The complete variable domain, with remaining parts taken from reference TRBV7-9 and TRBJ2-1, reads DTGVSQNPRHKITKRGQNVTFRCDPISEHNRLYWYRQTLGQGPEFLTYFQNEAQLEKSRLLSDRFSAERPKGSFSTLEIQRTEQGDSAMYLCASSNTTGTGYNEQFFGPGTRLTVL.

This clonotype was observed a handful of times. V is TRBV6-6 and J is TRBJ1-3, with 8 bases lining up with TRBD1. V lost 5 bases, J lost 0 bases, and 6 bases stayed unmatched. Germline V lookup: CDR1 MNHNY, CDR2 SVGAGI (reference sequence). This CDR3 contains 16 residues. The CDR3 DNA follows: TGTGCCAGCAGTCCGGGACAGGTCCTCTCTGGAAACACCATATATTTT. Amino acid sequence: CASSPGQVLSGNTIYF.

This clonotype was detected only a few times. The rearrangement links TRBV7-2 to TRBJ2-2; D gene ambiguous. CDR1 SGHTA and CDR2 FQGNSA come from the germline V gene. The CDR3 runs to 15 residues. V lost 0 bases to trimming and J lost 4 bases, with 9 bases between them. CDR3 sequence reads: CASSLALAVTGELFF. Written as DNA, the CDR3 is TGTGCCAGCAGCTTAGCGCTGGCAGTCACCGGGGAGCTGTTTTTT.

The sample holds a few counts of this clonotype. Here the CDR3 DNA reads TGTGCCAGCAGCCCCATCTTAGGGTCCGGGGCCAACGTCCTGACTTTC. Its translation is CASSPILGSGANVLTF. The V and J genes are TRBV9 and TRBJ2-6; D uncertain. Germline CDR1 and CDR2: SGDLS and YYNGEE. The CDR3 is 16 amino acids. V was clipped by 4 bases and J by 4 bases, with 15 bases between them.

This clonotype has only a few counts. This chain links TRBV3-1 with TRBJ2-1; 10 positions agree with TRBD1. The germline V gene has CDR1 LGHDT and CDR2 YNNKEL (reference sequence). The J segment lost 8 bases and the V segment lost 2 bases, leaving 15 bases of the junction unmatched. There are 18 residues in the CDR3. The DNA of the CDR3 is TGTGCCAGCAGCCAAAGCTCGGGGACAGGGGCCCCCGGGTATGAGCAGTTCTTC. It is translated as CASSQSSGTGAPGYEQFF.

This clonotype was observed a few times. This chain links TRBV28 with TRBJ1-1, with 7 bases fitting TRBD1. The CDR3 length is 13 residues. Losses at the gene ends were 6 bases for V and 7 bases for J; bases not matched to a gene: 8. Germline lookup yields CDR1 MDHEN and CDR2 SYDVKM. The CDR3 sequence: CASSLIRDSEAFF. The CDR3 coding sequence is TGTGCCAGCAGCCTTATCCGGGACAGTGAAGCTTTCTTT.

A few counts support this clonotype. The rearrangement links TRBV4-2 to TRBJ1-2; D call uncertain. CDR3 length: 15 amino acids. The V gene lost 1 base and the J gene lost 2 bases, with 11 bases spanning the gap. In germline, CDR1 is LGHNA, CDR2 YNFKEQ. The CDR3 reads CASSQVEGGNYGYTF. The CDR3 DNA reads as TGTGCCAGCAGCCAAGTGGAGGGAGGAAACTATGGCTACACCTTC.

This clonotype was seen a handful of times. The chain is built from TRBV27 and TRBJ2-5; D ambiguous. V lost 9 bases, J lost 2 bases, and 13 bases lay in between. Germline values: CDR1 MNHEY, CDR2 SMNVEV (reference sequence). This CDR3 has 13 amino acids. CDR3 protein: CASGFALQETQYF. The CDR3 DNA follows: TGTGCCAGTGGTTTCGCATTACAAGAGACCCAGTACTTC.

The gene calls are TRBV20-1 and TRBJ1-4; 9 nucleotides agree with TRBD1. J lost 8 bases, V lost 5 bases, and 6 bases had no gene match. The CDR3 spans 13 residues. Germline lookup yields CDR1 DFQATT and CDR2 SNEGSKA (reference sequence). The CDR3 DNA reads as TGCAGTGCTCCGGGACAGGGCAGGGAAAAACTGTTTTTT. Its translation: CSAPGQGREKLFF.

The chain links TRBV7-2 to TRBJ1-1; no definite D call. The CDR3 loop spans 16 amino acids. The V gene's germline CDR1 is SGHTA and CDR2 FQGNSA. V was cut by 5 bases and J by 0 bases, with 16 bases left in between. The CDR3 coding sequence is TGTGCCAGCAGCCGGTCAGCGCAGATCATGAACACTGAAGCTTTCTTT. Protein product: CASSRSAQIMNTEAFF.

This clonotype was recorded at least ten times. The chain recombines TRBV12-3 or TRBV12-4 with TRBJ2-1; D is uncertain. V was cut by 8 bases and J by 7 bases, with 27 bases left in between. The CDR3 is 17 amino acids. This chain's CDR3 is CASRRGSRTESWNEQFF. The CDR3 nucleotides read TGTGCCAGCCGCCGAGGATCTCGGACGGAATCGTGGAATGAGCAGTTCTTC.

This rearrangement joins TRBV6-5 to TRBJ2-1, with 9 nucleotides matching TRBD2. The CDR3 covers 15 residues. Germline V gene sequence: CDR1 MNHEY, CDR2 SVGAGI. The V segment lost 2 bases and the J segment 8 bases; nucleotides outside the gene matches: 7. The CDR3 region has the DNA TGTGCCAGCAGTTACCCCGCGGGGGGGTCCGATGAGCAGTTCTTC. It codes for CASSYPAGGSDEQFF.

The rearrangement links TRBV5-1 to TRBJ2-7; D ambiguous. Germline values: CDR1 SGHRS, CDR2 YFSETQ. The length of the CDR3 is 14 residues. Trimming removed 0 bases from V and 0 bases from J, with 7 bases in between. The CDR3 protein is CASSLASYSYEQYF. The CDR3 region has the DNA TGCGCCAGCAGCTTGGCCTCATACTCCTACGAGCAGTACTTC.